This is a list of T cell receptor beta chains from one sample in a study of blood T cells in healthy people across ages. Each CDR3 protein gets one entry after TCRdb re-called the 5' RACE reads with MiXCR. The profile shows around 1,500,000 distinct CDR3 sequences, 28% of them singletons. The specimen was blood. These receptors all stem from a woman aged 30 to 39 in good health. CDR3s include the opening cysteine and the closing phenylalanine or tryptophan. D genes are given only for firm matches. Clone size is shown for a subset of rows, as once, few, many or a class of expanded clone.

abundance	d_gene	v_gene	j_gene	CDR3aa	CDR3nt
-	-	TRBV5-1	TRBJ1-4	CASSLEPLVANEKLFF	TGCGCCAGCAGCTTGGAACCTTTGGTGGCTAATGAAAAACTGTTTTTT
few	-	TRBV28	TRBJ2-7	CAITTDHYEQYF	TGTGCTATAACGACAGACCACTACGAGCAGTACTTC
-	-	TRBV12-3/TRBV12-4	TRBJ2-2	CASSLNWGKTGELFF	TGTGCCAGCAGTTTAAACTGGGGGAAGACCGGGGAGCTGTTTTTT
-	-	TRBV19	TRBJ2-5	CASSLGDPSAGGNEQYF	TGTGCCAGTAGTCTGGGGGATCCGAGCGCCGGGGGCAATGAGCAGTACTTC
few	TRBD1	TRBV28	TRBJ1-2	CASSSSGTGHRYGYTF	TGTGCCAGCAGCTCCTCCGGGACAGGGCACCGGTATGGCTACACCTTC
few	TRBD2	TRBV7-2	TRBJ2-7	CASGISLAGSGFEQYF	TGTGCCAGCGGCATATCACTAGCGGGGTCAGGCTTCGAGCAGTACTTC
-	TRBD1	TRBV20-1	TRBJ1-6	CSALPGQGYNSRLHF	TGCAGTGCTTTACCGGGACAGGGCTATAATTCACGCCTCCACTTT
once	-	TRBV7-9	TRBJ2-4	CASSPPGSEGYF	TGTGCCAGCAGCCCACCCGGATCCGAAGGGTACTTC
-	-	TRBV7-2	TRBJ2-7	CACSLGGAKPERPYEQYF	TGTGCCTGCAGCTTGGGGGGGGCGAAGCCTGAACGCCCTTACGAGCAGTACTTC
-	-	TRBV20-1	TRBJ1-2	CSASRSRDGRDGYTF	TGCAGTGCTAGTCGGTCTCGGGACGGTCGGGATGGCTACACCTTC
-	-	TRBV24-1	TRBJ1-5	CATSDFGEPQHF	TGTGCCACCAGTGATTTTGGAGAACCCCAGCATTTT
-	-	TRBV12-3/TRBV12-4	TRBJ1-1	CASSLSGQRTEAFF	TGTGCCAGCAGTTTGTCTGGGCAGCGCACTGAAGCTTTCTTT
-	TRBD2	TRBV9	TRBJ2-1	CASSARLAGLGDEQFF	TGTGCCAGCAGCGCGCGACTAGCGGGACTTGGGGATGAGCAGTTCTTC
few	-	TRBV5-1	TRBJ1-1	CASSASTMGTEAFF	TGCGCCAGCAGCGCCTCGACCATGGGCACTGAAGCTTTCTTT
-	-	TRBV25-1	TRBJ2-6	CASSEWGGQKDSGANVLTF	TGTGCCAGCAGTGAGTGGGGAGGACAGAAAGACTCTGGGGCCAACGTCCTGACTTTC
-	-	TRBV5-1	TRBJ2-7	CASSKRGRGPRDEQYF	TGCGCCAGCAGCAAAAGGGGGAGGGGTCCTAGGGACGAGCAGTACTTC
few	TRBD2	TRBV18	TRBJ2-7	CASSSRSGSKLYEQYF	TGTGCCAGCTCATCTCGTAGCGGGAGTAAATTATACGAGCAGTACTTC
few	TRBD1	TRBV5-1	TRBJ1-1	CASSFYGGQGNTEAFF	TGCGCCAGCAGCTTCTACGGAGGACAGGGGAACACTGAAGCTTTCTTT
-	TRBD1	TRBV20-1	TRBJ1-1	CSASSTSRDRNTEAFF	TGCAGTGCTAGCTCCACCTCTCGGGACAGGAACACTGAAGCTTTCTTT
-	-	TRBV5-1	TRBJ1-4	CASTTDSGHEKLFF	TGCGCCAGTACGACCGACAGTGGGCATGAAAAACTGTTTTTT
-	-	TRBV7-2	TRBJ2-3	CVSSFLGDRAQYF	TGTGTCAGCAGCTTCTTAGGGGATAGGGCGCAGTATTTT
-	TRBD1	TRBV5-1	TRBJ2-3	CAGRLTGGPDTQYF	TGCGCCGGCAGGTTGACAGGGGGGCCAGATACGCAGTATTTT
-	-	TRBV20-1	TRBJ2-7	CSAYQIPYEQYF	TGCAGTGCTTATCAGATACCCTACGAGCAGTACTTC
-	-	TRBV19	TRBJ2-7	CASSRAAIRSGSVYEQYF	TGTGCCAGTAGTCGGGCGGCTATCAGGAGTGGTTCTGTATACGAGCAGTACTTC
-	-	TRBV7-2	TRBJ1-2	CASSPDSRDYGCTF	TGTGCCAGCAGCCCGGACTCGAGGGACTATGGCTGCACCTTC
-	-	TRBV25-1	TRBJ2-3	CASSDVGSTDTQYF	TGTGCCAGCAGTGATGTGGGGAGCACAGATACGCAGTATTTT
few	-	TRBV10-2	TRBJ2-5	CASRPRQGPETQYF	TGCGCCAGCAGACCCCGGCAGGGCCCAGAGACCCAGTACTTC
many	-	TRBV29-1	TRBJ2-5	CSVQSDPETQYF	TGCAGCGTTCAAAGCGATCCAGAGACCCAGTACTTC
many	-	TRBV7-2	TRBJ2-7	CASSRVGRGGSYEQYF	TGTGCCAGCAGCCGCGTCGGGAGAGGTGGCTCCTACGAGCAGTACTTC